This T cell receptor (beta chain) was retrieved from a study of blood T cells in healthy people across ages. Through a sample-barcoded 5' primer and a J-beta primer mix, a second PCR was run for roughly 6 to 11 cycles. A 12-random-nucleotide template-switch adaptor tagged each cDNA molecule. TCRdb analysed the 5' RACE reads with MiXCR anew, one entry per CDR3 protein. Of around 750,000 distinct CDR3 sequences listed, 53% were seen once; the top ten hold about 42%. CDR1 and CDR2 (germline): SNHLY, FYNNEI. There are 15 residues in the CDR3. The V end lost 5 bases, the J end lost 2 bases, and 15 bases lay between the germline ends. All donors came from Russia, were Caucasian and healthy, and spanned ages about 6 to 100. Each donor gave 9 to 10 milliliters of peripheral blood. Samples each yielded at least 5 micrograms of total RNA.

The sequence was obtained from an elderly man in good health. Sequences were obtained from blood. The genes are TRBV2 and TRBJ1-1, with D maybe TRBD1 (6 bases). The DNA of the CDR3 is TGTGCCAGCAGTTCCCAAGGGGGGGCTAACACTGAAGCTTTCTTT. Residues: CASSSQGGANTEAFF.